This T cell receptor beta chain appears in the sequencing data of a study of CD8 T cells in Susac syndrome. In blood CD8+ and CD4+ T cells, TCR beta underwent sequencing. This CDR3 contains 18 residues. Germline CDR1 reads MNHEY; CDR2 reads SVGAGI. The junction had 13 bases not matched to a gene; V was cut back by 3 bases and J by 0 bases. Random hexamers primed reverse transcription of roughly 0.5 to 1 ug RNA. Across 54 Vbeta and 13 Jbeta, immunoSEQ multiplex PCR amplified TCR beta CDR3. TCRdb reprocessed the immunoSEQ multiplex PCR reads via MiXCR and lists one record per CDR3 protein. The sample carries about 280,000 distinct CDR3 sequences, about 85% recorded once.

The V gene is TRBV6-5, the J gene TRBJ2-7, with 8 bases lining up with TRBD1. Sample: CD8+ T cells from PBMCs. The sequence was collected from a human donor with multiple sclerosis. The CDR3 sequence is CASSYTRSPGGSSYEQYF. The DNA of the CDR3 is TGTGCCAGCAGTTATACCCGCTCTCCAGGGGGCAGCTCCTACGAGCAGTACTTC.